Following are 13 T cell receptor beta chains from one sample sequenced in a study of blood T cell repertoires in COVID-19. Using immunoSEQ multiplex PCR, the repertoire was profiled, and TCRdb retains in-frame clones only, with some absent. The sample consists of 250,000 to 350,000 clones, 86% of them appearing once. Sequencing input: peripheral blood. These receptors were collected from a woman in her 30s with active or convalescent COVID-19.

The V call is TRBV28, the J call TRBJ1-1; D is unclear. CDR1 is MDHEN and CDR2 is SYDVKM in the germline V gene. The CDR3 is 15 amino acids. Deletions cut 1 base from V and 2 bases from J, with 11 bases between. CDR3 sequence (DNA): TGTGCCAGCAGTTTATACGAGGGATCCAACACTGAAGCTTTCTTT. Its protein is CASSLYEGSNTEAFF.

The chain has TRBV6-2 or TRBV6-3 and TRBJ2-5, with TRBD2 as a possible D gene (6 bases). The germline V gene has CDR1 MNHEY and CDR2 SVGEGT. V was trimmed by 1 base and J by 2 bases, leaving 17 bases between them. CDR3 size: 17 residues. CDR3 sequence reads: CASSYWGGREVQETQYF. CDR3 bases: TGTGCCAGCAGTTACTGGGGAGGCAGAGAGGTACAAGAGACCCAGTACTTC.

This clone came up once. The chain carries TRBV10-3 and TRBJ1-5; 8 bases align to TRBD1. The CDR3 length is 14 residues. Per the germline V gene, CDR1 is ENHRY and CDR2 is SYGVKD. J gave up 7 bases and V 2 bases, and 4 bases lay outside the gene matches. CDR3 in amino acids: CAISEGQGAQPQHF. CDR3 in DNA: TGTGCCATCAGTGAGGGTCAGGGGGCGCAGCCCCAGCATTTT.

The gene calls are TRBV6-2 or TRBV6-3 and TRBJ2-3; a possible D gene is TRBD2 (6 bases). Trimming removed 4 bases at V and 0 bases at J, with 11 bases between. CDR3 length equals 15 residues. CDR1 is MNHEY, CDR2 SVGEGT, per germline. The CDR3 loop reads CASSFWRGSTDTQYF. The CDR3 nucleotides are TGTGCCAGCAGTTTTTGGCGGGGTAGCACAGATACGCAGTATTTT.

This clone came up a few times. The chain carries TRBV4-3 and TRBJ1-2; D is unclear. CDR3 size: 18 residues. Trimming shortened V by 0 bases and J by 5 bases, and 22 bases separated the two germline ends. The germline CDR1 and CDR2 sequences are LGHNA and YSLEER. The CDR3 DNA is TGCGCCAGCAGCCAAGATATCACGGGTTTCGTCGGCGGGTATGGCTACACCTTC. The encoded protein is CASSQDITGFVGGYGYTF.

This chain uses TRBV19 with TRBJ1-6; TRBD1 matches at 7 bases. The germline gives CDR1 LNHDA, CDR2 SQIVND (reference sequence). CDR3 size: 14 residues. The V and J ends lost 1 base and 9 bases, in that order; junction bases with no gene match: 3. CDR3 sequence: CASSIARDSSPLHF. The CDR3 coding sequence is TGTGCCAGTAGTATAGCCCGGGACAGTTCACCCCTCCACTTT.

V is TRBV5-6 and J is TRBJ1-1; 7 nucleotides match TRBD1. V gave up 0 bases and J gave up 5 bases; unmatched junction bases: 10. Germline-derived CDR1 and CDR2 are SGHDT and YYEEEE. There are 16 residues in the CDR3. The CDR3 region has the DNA TGTGCCAGCAGCTTGGAAAGGGGGCAAGTGTATACTGAAGCTTTCTTT. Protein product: CASSLERGQVYTEAFF.

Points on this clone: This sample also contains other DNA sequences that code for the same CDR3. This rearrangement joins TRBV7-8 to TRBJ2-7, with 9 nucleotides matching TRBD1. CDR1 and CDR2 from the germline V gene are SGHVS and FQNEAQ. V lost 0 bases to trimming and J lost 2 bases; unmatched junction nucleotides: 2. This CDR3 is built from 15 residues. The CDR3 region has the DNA TGTGCCAGCAGCTTAGCGGGACAGGGCGCCTACGAGCAGTACTTC. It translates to CASSLAGQGAYEQYF.

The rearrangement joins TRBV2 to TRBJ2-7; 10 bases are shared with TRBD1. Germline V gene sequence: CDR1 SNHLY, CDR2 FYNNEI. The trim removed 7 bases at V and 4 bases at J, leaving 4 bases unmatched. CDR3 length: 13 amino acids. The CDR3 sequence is CASIGTGDYEQYF. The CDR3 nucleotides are TGTGCCAGCATTGGGACAGGGGATTACGAGCAGTACTTC.

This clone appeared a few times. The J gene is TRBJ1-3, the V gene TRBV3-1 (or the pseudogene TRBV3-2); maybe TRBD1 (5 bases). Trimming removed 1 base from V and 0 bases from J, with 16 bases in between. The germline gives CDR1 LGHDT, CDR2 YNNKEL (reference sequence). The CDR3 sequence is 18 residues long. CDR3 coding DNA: TGTGCCAGCAGCCAAGTAGTAAGACAGTCCCACTCTGGAAACACCATATATTTT. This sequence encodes CASSQVVRQSHSGNTIYF.

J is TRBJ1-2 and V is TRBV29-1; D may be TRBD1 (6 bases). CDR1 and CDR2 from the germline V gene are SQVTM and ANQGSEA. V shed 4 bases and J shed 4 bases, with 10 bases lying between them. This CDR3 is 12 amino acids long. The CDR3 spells CSVADSSYGYTF. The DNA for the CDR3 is TGCAGCGTTGCGGACAGTTCCTATGGCTACACCTTC.

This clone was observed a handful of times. CDR3 bases: TGTGCCAGCAGTGACCCCCTTACTGGGTCTAGGAATCAGCCCCAGCATTTT. The encoded protein is CASSDPLTGSRNQPQHF. This chain connects TRBV6-4 to TRBJ1-5; D gene ambiguous. V dropped 2 bases and J dropped 4 bases, with 18 bases sitting between them. The length of the CDR3 is 17 residues. Germline V gene data show CDR1 as MRHNA and CDR2 as SNTAGT.

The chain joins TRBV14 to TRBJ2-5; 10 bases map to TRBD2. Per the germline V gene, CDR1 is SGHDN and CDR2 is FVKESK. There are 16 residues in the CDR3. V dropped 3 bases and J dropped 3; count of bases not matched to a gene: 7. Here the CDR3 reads CASSHLRTSGEETQYF. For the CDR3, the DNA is TGTGCCAGCAGCCATCTCCGAACTAGCGGGGAAGAGACCCAGTACTTC. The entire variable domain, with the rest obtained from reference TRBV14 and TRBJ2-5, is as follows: EAGVTQFPSHSVIEKGQTVTLRCDPISGHDNLYWYRRVMGKEIKFLLHFVKESKQDESGMPNNRFLAERTGGTYSTLKVQPAELEDSGVYFCASSHLRTSGEETQYFGPGTRLLVL.